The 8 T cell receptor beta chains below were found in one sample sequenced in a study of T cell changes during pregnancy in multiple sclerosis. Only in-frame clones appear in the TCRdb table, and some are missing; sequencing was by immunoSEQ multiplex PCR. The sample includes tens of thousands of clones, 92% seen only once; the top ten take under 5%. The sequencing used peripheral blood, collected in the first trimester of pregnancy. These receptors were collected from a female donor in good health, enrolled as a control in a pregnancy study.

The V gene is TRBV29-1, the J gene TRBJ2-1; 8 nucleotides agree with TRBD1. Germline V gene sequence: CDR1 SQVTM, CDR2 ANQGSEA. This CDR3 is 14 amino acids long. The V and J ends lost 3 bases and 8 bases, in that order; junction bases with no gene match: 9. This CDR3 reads CSVDAGTGSDEQFF. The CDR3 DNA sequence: TGCAGCGTTGATGCCGGGACAGGATCGGATGAGCAGTTCTTC.

CDR3 residues: CSGGDSRNEQFF. The DNA of the CDR3 is TGCAGCGGGGGGGACAGTCGCAATGAGCAGTTCTTC. The chain links TRBV29-1 to TRBJ2-1; maybe TRBD1 (7 bases). CDR1 is SQVTM, CDR2 ANQGSEA, per germline. The CDR3 is 12 residues long. The V and J ends lost 7 bases and 6 bases respectively, with 13 bases between them.

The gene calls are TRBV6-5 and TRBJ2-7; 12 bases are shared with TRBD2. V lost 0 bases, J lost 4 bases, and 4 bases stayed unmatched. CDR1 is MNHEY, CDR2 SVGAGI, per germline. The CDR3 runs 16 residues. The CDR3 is CASSYSMTSGSYEQYF. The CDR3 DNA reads TGTGCCAGCAGTTACTCGATGACTAGCGGGAGTTACGAGCAGTACTTC.

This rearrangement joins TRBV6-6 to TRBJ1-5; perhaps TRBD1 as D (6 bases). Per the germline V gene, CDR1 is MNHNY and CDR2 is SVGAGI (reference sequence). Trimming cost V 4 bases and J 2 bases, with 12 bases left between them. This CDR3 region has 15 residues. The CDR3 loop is CASSSGDTGNQPQHF. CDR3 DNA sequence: TGTGCCAGCAGTTCAGGGGATACGGGCAATCAGCCCCAGCATTTT.

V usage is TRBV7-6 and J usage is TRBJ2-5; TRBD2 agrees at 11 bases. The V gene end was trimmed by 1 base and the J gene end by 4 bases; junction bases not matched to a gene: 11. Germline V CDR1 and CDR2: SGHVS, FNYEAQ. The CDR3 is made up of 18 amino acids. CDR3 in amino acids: CASSLGHSQLAGVETQYF. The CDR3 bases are TGTGCCAGCAGCTTAGGACATAGCCAACTAGCGGGGGTAGAGACCCAGTACTTC.

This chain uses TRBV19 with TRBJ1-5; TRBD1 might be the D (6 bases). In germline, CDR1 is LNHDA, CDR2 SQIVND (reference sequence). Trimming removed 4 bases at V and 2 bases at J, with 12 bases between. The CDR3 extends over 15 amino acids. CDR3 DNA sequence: TGTGCCAGTAGTAAACAGGGTTCGGGCAATCAGCCCCAGCATTTT. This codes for CASSKQGSGNQPQHF.

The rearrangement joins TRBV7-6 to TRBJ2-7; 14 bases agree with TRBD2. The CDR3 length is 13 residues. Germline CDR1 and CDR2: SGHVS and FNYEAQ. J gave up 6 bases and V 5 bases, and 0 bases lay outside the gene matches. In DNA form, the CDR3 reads TGTGCCAGCAGCGGGACTAGCGGGAGCGAGCAGTACTTC. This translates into CASSGTSGSEQYF.

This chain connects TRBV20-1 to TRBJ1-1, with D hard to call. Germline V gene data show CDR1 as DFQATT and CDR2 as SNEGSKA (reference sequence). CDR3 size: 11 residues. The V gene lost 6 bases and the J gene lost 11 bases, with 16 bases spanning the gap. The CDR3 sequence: CSAIPHVQAFF. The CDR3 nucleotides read TGCAGTGCCATCCCCCACGTTCAGGCTTTCTTT.